This T cell receptor (beta chain) was profiled in a study of chemoradiotherapy in HPV16-positive cancers. Study-level information: A couple of HPV16-positive patients' cells yielded candidate HPV-specific clones and common motifs. Whole-study results and caveats: In HPV16-positive patients, HPV-responsive T-cell expansion tracked better recurrence-free survival. The functional HPV-specific definition rests on just a couple of HPV16-positive patients. Non-HPV-specific T cells did not expand in tumors during treatment, whereas candidate HPV-specific clones and E7-related motifs did.

The V gene end was trimmed by 7 bases and the J gene end by 5 bases; junction bases not matched to a gene: 10. The CDR3 is made up of 14 amino acids. CDR1 and CDR2 (germline): SNHLY, FYNNEI. Details on this clone: What it binds is not known.

Clones were sequenced by immunoSEQ multiplex PCR, and TCRdb holds only the in-frame ones, with some missing. Among 12,000 or so clones, around 85% were seen once, and the ten largest hold about 1.1%. This TCR derives from a human donor with HPV-associated anogenital cancer. The specimen was taken from a patient who underwent chemoradiotherapy. V is TRBV2 and J is TRBJ2-7; 8 bases are shared with TRBD2. This chain's CDR3 is CASTQDGREDEQYF. The CDR3 nucleotides read TGTGCCAGCACACAGGACGGGAGGGAGGACGAGCAGTACTTC.